The 26 T cell receptor beta chains below come from one sample, sequenced in a study of blood T cell repertoires in COVID-19. Measured with immunoSEQ multiplex PCR; TCRdb has only the in-frame clones, and not every one. The table lists tens of thousands of clones, about nine tenths of them singletons. The sequencing sample was made of peripheral blood. The receptors come from a man in his 70s with active or convalescent COVID-19.

The chain joins TRBV5-5 to TRBJ2-5; maybe TRBD2 (6 bases). Germline V gene lookup returns CDR1 SGHKS and CDR2 YYEKEE (reference sequence). The length of the CDR3 is 16 residues. The ends were cut back, 2 bases at V and 4 bases at J, with 18 bases in the middle. CDR3 in DNA: TGTGCCAGCAGCTTTCTTCGGACTACCTTCGGAGAGACCCAGTACTTC. This encodes CASSFLRTTFGETQYF.

This clone was detected once. The gene calls are TRBV6-5 and TRBJ2-7; 10 bases line up with TRBD1. Per germline, CDR1 MNHEY and CDR2 SVGAGI. The CDR3 sequence is 14 residues long. V lost 2 bases and J lost 4; bases outside the gene matches: 2. The CDR3 bases are TGTGCCAGCAGTTACCGGGACAGGGGTTACGAGCAGTACTTC. Protein product: CASSYRDRGYEQYF.

The chain couples TRBV18 to TRBJ2-7; 9 nucleotides line up with TRBD1. Trimming at V came to 6 bases and at J to 4 bases, leaving 4 bases not matched to a gene. Per the germline V gene, CDR1 is KGHSH and CDR2 is LQKENI. CDR3 length: 13 amino acids. CDR3 in DNA: TGTGCCAGCTCCGGGACAGGGTCTTACGAGCAGTACTTC. Translation gives CASSGTGSYEQYF.

The chain carries TRBV5-1 and TRBJ1-5; tentative D call: TRBD1 (6 bases). Germline values: CDR1 SGHRS, CDR2 YFSETQ. CDR3 size: 13 residues. The V end lost 4 bases, the J end lost 7 bases, and 12 bases lay between the germline ends. The CDR3 DNA is TGCGCCAGCAGCCTGGGGGGGGGCCAGCCCCAGCATTTT. Encoded protein: CASSLGGGQPQHF.

The chain recombines TRBV12-3 or TRBV12-4 with TRBJ2-7; 7 nucleotides line up with TRBD1. Trimming cost V 5 bases and J 1 base; bases outside gene matches: 2. The CDR3 sequence is 13 residues long. CDR3 in DNA: TGTGCCAGCAGTCCAGGGGGATCCTACGAGCAGTACTTC. Translation: CASSPGGSYEQYF.

This chain uses TRBV5-1 with TRBJ1-2; D remains unclear. The germline CDR1 and CDR2 sequences are SGHRS and YFSETQ. The CDR3 spans 13 residues. The V end was cut by 1 base, the J end by 8 bases, with 12 bases between. The CDR3 region has the DNA TGCGCCAGCAGCTTGCTGCCGGCAGGAGGCTACACCTTC. Its translation: CASSLLPAGGYTF.

The chain recombines TRBV2 with TRBJ2-2; 10 bases fit TRBD2. V shed 4 bases, J shed 2 bases, and the junction held 7 bases outside the gene matches. Per the germline V gene, CDR1 is SNHLY and CDR2 is FYNNEI. This CDR3 contains 17 residues. In DNA form, the CDR3 reads TGTGCCAGCAGTGCCCTAGCGGGGGCCCTCAACACCGGGGAGCTGTTTTTT. Its protein product is CASSALAGALNTGELFF.

The chain recombines TRBV6-2 or TRBV6-3 with TRBJ2-2; tentative D call: TRBD1 (6 bases). The CDR3 contains 20 residues. V gave up 5 bases and J gave up 5 bases, with 30 bases separating them. Germline CDR1 MNHEY, CDR2 SVGEGT. CDR3: CASSELPGQNRLGVTGELFF. CDR3 coding DNA: TGTGCCAGCAGTGAGTTACCAGGACAGAACAGGTTGGGCGTTACCGGGGAGCTGTTTTTT.

This clone was picked up a small number of times. The V and J genes are TRBV2 and TRBJ2-3; TRBD1 aligns across 9 bases. Germline V gene lookup returns CDR1 SNHLY and CDR2 FYNNEI. The CDR3 length is 15 residues. V was clipped by 2 bases and J by 3 bases; unmatched bases: 3. The CDR3 loop is CASSELGQGTDTQYF. The CDR3 nucleotides read TGTGCCAGCAGTGAACTGGGACAGGGTACAGATACGCAGTATTTT.

V gene TRBV4-3 combines with J gene TRBJ2-7; 10 positions match TRBD1. The J segment lost 2 bases and the V segment lost 1 base, leaving 17 bases of the junction unmatched. Germline CDR1 and CDR2: LGHNA and YSLEER. This CDR3 contains 20 residues. The CDR3 here is CASSQGFYDRPGQGPYEQYF. CDR3 nucleotide sequence: TGCGCCAGCAGCCAAGGGTTTTACGATAGACCGGGACAGGGGCCCTACGAGCAGTACTTC.

This chain uses TRBV19 with TRBJ2-1; the D gene is possibly TRBD1 (6 bases). Trimming removed 3 bases at V and 2 bases at J, with 8 bases between. The CDR3 has 14 amino acids. Germline CDR1 and CDR2: LNHDA and SQIVND (reference sequence). The CDR3 nucleotides read TGTGCCAGTAGTATTGGACAGACCTACAATGAGCAGTTCTTC. Translated: CASSIGQTYNEQFF.

The chain joins TRBV30 to TRBJ1-1; D is unresolved. Trimming removed 2 bases from V and 4 bases from J, with 14 bases in between. Per germline, CDR1 GTSNPN and CDR2 SVGIG (reference sequence). CDR3 size: 14 residues. This chain's CDR3 is CAWSMTPGSTEAFF. The CDR3, as DNA: TGTGCCTGGAGTATGACGCCGGGGAGCACTGAAGCTTTCTTT.

In its sample, this clone was seen a few times. This sequence joins TRBV7-2 and TRBJ1-1; 9 bases align to TRBD1. The length of the CDR3 is 13 residues. Germline assignment: CDR1 SGHTA and CDR2 FQGNSA. Unmatched junction bases numbered 8, after V lost 4 bases and J lost 11 bases. The CDR3 loop is CASSSNRQGVAFF. The CDR3 coding sequence is TGTGCCAGCAGCTCCAACAGACAGGGGGTTGCTTTCTTT. Full variable domain (outside the CDR3, taken from reference TRBV7-2 and TRBJ1-1): GAGVSQSPSNKVTEKGKDVELRCDPISGHTALYWYRQSLGQGLEFLIYFQGNSAPDKSGLPSDRFSAERTGGSVSTLTIQRTQQEDSAVYLCASSSNRQGVAFFGQGTRLTVV.

V gene TRBV14 combines with J gene TRBJ2-7; 9 nucleotides align to TRBD1. The V segment lost 4 bases and the J segment 1 base; nucleotides outside the gene matches: 2. Per germline, CDR1 SGHDN and CDR2 FVKESK. This CDR3 has 14 residues. The CDR3 DNA sequence: TGTGCCAGCAGCCGGGACAGGGTTTCCTACGAGCAGTACTTC. Amino acid sequence: CASSRDRVSYEQYF.

The chain carries TRBV3-1 (or the pseudogene TRBV3-2) and TRBJ1-2; 9 bases map to TRBD1. The CDR3 totals 17 residues. With V trimmed by 0 bases and J by 0 bases, 5 bases remained unmatched. Germline CDR1 LGHDT, CDR2 YNNKEL (reference sequence). For the CDR3, the DNA is TGTGCCAGCAGCCAAGATTTAGGACAGGGGACTAACTATGGCTACACCTTC. Translated: CASSQDLGQGTNYGYTF.

The rearrangement uses TRBV11-2 and TRBJ2-5; 11 bases fit TRBD2. The CDR3 is 16 residues long. CDR1 and CDR2 (germline): SGHAT, FQNNGV. The junction had 6 bases not matched to a gene; V was cut back by 5 bases and J by 1 base. The CDR3 DNA follows: TGTGCCAGCAGCCCAAGACTAGCGGGGACCCAAGAGACCCAGTACTTC. It is translated as CASSPRLAGTQETQYF. Based on the CDR3 plus reference TRBV11-2 and TRBJ2-5, the full variable domain is EAGVAQSPRYKIIEKRQSVAFWCNPISGHATLYWYQQILGQGPKLLIQFQNNGVVDDSQLPKDRFSAERLKGVDSTLKIQPAKLEDSAVYLCASSPRLAGTQETQYFGPGTRLLVL.

The chain is built from TRBV19 and TRBJ1-1; D is possibly TRBD1 (6 bases). Looked up from germline, CDR1 is LNHDA and CDR2 is SQIVND (reference sequence). V was trimmed by 7 bases and J by 10 bases, leaving 25 bases between them. There are 15 residues in the CDR3. In DNA, the CDR3 is TGTGCCAGTATACAGAGGGGGAACACGTTGACGAGAGCTTTCTTT. The encoded protein is CASIQRGNTLTRAFF.

The J gene is TRBJ1-4, the V gene TRBV4-1; D possibly corresponds to TRBD1 (6 bases). Germline CDR1 and CDR2: MGHRA and YSYEKL. The CDR3 runs 16 residues. The V end lost 2 bases, the J end lost 2 bases, and 12 bases lay between the germline ends. The CDR3 DNA sequence: TGCGCCAGCAGCCAAAGGCTACAGGGCACTAATGAAAAACTGTTTTTT. Its protein is CASSQRLQGTNEKLFF.

This clone came up once. The V call is TRBV29-1, the J call TRBJ2-5; a weak D match, TRBD1 (6 bases). The CDR3 spans 13 residues. Germline V gene lookup returns CDR1 SQVTM and CDR2 ANQGSEA. With 3 bases removed from V and 2 bases from J, the gap between germline ends came to 10 bases. Here the CDR3 reads CSVDPQGQETQYF. CDR3 sequence (DNA): TGCAGCGTTGACCCGCAGGGGCAAGAGACCCAGTACTTC. Supplemented by reference TRBV29-1 and TRBJ2-5, the full variable domain reads SAVISQKPSRDICQRGTSLTIQCQVDSQVTMMFWYRQQPGQSLTLIATANQGSEATYESGFVIDKFPISRPNLTFSTLTVSNMSPEDSSIYLCSVDPQGQETQYFGPGTRLLVL.

V usage is TRBV9 and J usage is TRBJ1-4, with D perhaps TRBD1 (6 bases). V lost 0 bases and J lost 6, with 15 bases in between. The CDR3 extends over 16 amino acids. Germline V lookup: CDR1 SGDLS, CDR2 YYNGEE. CDR3 DNA sequence: TGTGCCAGCAGCGTAGGCCCCCGGGGGGGCGATGAAAAACTGTTTTTT. Amino acids: CASSVGPRGGDEKLFF.

V gene TRBV11-3 combines with J gene TRBJ2-1, with 7 bases that match TRBD1. The CDR3 is 15 residues long. J lost 5 bases, V lost 5 bases, and 9 bases had no gene match. Per germline, CDR1 SGHNT and CDR2 YENEEA. In DNA form, the CDR3 reads TGTGCCAGCAGCGTCAGACAGGGAAGAGACAATGAGCAGTTCTTC. As protein: CASSVRQGRDNEQFF.

This chain uses TRBV4-3 with TRBJ1-3; D may be TRBD1 (5 bases). From germline, CDR1 is LGHNA and CDR2 YSLEER. V shed 0 bases and J shed 2 bases, with 14 bases lying between them. The CDR3 runs to 17 residues. CDR3 nucleotides: TGCGCCAGCAGCCAAGATCGAATGCAGGGTGCTGGAAACACCATATATTTT. Translated, it gives CASSQDRMQGAGNTIYF.

The chain is built from TRBV27 and TRBJ2-7; 9 nucleotides align to TRBD1. With V trimmed by 6 bases and J by 3 bases, 21 bases remained unmatched. The CDR3 has 19 residues. In germline, CDR1 is MNHEY, CDR2 SMNVEV (reference sequence). In nucleotides, the CDR3 is TGTGCCAGCAGCCCCCATTGGACCAGTGGGGACAGGGAAAACTACGAGCAGTACTTC. Its translation is CASSPHWTSGDRENYEQYF.

This clone was seen just once. This chain joins TRBV6-6 and TRBJ1-4; a possible D gene is TRBD1 (5 bases). The CDR3 contains 15 residues. Germline CDR1 reads MNHNY; CDR2 reads SVGAGI (reference sequence). Trimming stripped 6 bases from V and 5 bases from J, with 16 bases between. The CDR3 sequence: CASSDLGQFNEKLFF. For the CDR3, the DNA is TGTGCCAGCAGCGATTTGGGGCAGTTCAATGAAAAACTGTTTTTT.

The rearrangement links TRBV2 to TRBJ2-1, with 16 bases that match TRBD2. Trimming cost V 6 bases and J 9 bases; bases outside gene matches: 8. Germline CDR1 SNHLY, CDR2 FYNNEI. This CDR3 contains 16 residues. The CDR3 loop is CASSPGTSGGAAEQFF. Written as DNA, the CDR3 is TGTGCCAGCAGCCCCGGGACTAGCGGGGGGGCCGCTGAGCAGTTCTTC.

V and J are TRBV29-1 and TRBJ2-1, with D possibly matching TRBD2 (6 bases). The CDR3 totals 12 residues. The germline V gene encodes CDR1 SQVTM and CDR2 ANQGSEA. Between the trimmed V and J ends, which lost 0 bases and 9 bases, there was a span of 9 bases. The CDR3 DNA sequence: TGCAGCGTTGAAGATTCGGGGGTTGAGCAGTTCTTC. Amino acid sequence: CSVEDSGVEQFF.